The next 24 T cell receptor beta chains were all read from a single sample in a study of tumour-infiltrating T cells in Burkitt lymphoma. Method: immunoSEQ multiplex PCR; TCRdb's copy keeps in-frame clones and lacks some. The data hold about 14,000 clones, with approximately 29% observed a single time. The specimen sequenced was tumor tissue. The receptors come from a human donor with diffuse large B-cell lymphoma.

This clone has a handful of counts. V gene TRBV5-1 combines with J gene TRBJ2-7; TRBD1 matches at 8 bases. Germline V gene sequence: CDR1 SGHRS, CDR2 YFSETQ. This CDR3 comprises 16 residues. V dropped 1 base and J dropped 4; count of bases not matched to a gene: 10. The CDR3 spells CASSLSAIGQGYEQYF. The CDR3 nucleotides read TGCGCCAGCAGCTTGTCAGCTATCGGACAGGGATACGAGCAGTACTTC.

This sequence joins TRBV27 and TRBJ2-2; D may be TRBD1 or TRBD2 (5 bases each). The CDR3 runs to 15 residues. Trimming stripped 7 bases from V and 4 bases from J, with 16 bases between. From germline, CDR1 is MNHEY and CDR2 SMNVEV (reference sequence). The CDR3 region has the DNA TGTGCCAGCAAGGGACGCAATCCTCCCACCGGGGAGCTGTTTTTT. It translates to CASKGRNPPTGELFF.

This clone was counted between two and nine times. The chain couples TRBV6-5 to TRBJ1-1; D is ambiguous. Germline CDR1 is MNHEY and CDR2 is SVGAGI. Trimming removed 7 bases from V and 4 bases from J, with 19 bases in between. There are 15 residues in the CDR3. CDR3 bases: TGTGCCAGCACCCTAGGAGGTGGCAGGAGCACTGAAGCTTTCTTT. Its translation is CASTLGGGRSTEAFF.

This clone was counted between two and nine times. The chain employs TRBV4-1 and TRBJ1-1; D gene unclear. The CDR3 length is 14 residues. CDR1 is MGHRA, CDR2 YSYEKL, per germline. Trimming took 0 bases from V and 5 from J, leaving 10 bases between them. CDR3 sequence reads: CASSQDLSRTEAFF. The CDR3 DNA reads TGCGCCAGCAGCCAAGATTTGAGTCGGACTGAAGCTTTCTTT.

In this sample, this clone turned up a few times. The chain uses TRBV9 and TRBJ2-1; 16 bases agree with TRBD2. CDR1 and CDR2 from the germline V gene are SGDLS and YYNGEE. V was clipped by 5 bases and J by 6 bases; unmatched bases: 11. The CDR3 runs to 18 residues. CDR3 in amino acids: CASRDKPGLAGGPNEQFF. In DNA form, the CDR3 reads TGTGCCAGCAGGGATAAACCGGGACTAGCGGGAGGGCCCAATGAGCAGTTCTTC.

This clone was seen a few times. The rearrangement links TRBV7-6 to TRBJ2-1; 7 bases fit TRBD2. The CDR3 is 15 amino acids. V lost 5 bases to trimming and J lost 2 bases; unmatched junction nucleotides: 6. Germline CDR1 reads SGHVS; CDR2 reads FNYEAQ. The CDR3 sequence: CASSREAGAYNEQFF. The CDR3, as DNA: TGTGCCAGCAGCCGGGAGGCGGGAGCCTACAATGAGCAGTTCTTC.

This chain links TRBV9 with TRBJ1-1; D not certain. This CDR3 spans 13 amino acids. Germline lookup yields CDR1 SGDLS and CDR2 YYNGEE. Deletions cut 2 bases from V and 1 base from J, with 6 bases between. The CDR3 sequence: CASSVRRNTEAFF. CDR3 nucleotides: TGTGCCAGCAGCGTTCGGAGGAACACTGAAGCTTTCTTT.

This clone was found a few times. The rearrangement links TRBV5-1 to TRBJ2-2; D is unresolved. The CDR3 loop spans 15 amino acids. V was pared by 4 bases and J by 4 bases, with 14 bases between. Germline V lookup: CDR1 SGHRS, CDR2 YFSETQ. The CDR3 reads CASSPANLGTGELFF. CDR3 in DNA: TGCGCCAGCAGCCCCGCCAACCTGGGCACCGGGGAGCTGTTTTTT.

This clone is a singleton in its sample. The chain links TRBV2 to TRBJ1-5; D remains unclear. Germline-derived CDR1 and CDR2 are SNHLY and FYNNEI. The germline V and J ends were trimmed by 7 bases and 4 bases, with 8 bases remaining between them. The CDR3 has 12 residues. This CDR3 is CASKGGNQPQHF. The CDR3 region has the DNA TGTGCCAGCAAGGGCGGAAATCAGCCCCAGCATTTT.

CDR3 sequence: CASRRDGSYEQYF. The CDR3 DNA sequence: TGCGCCAGCAGACGGGACGGCTCCTACGAGCAGTACTTC. J is TRBJ2-7 and V is TRBV5-1; the D gene could be TRBD1 or TRBD2 (5 bases each). The V gene's germline CDR1 is SGHRS and CDR2 YFSETQ. Trimming stripped 5 bases from V and 0 bases from J, with 9 bases between. This CDR3 spans 13 amino acids.

This clone showed up just a few times. V gene TRBV4-2 combines with J gene TRBJ1-4, with D tentatively TRBD1 (6 bases). Trimming stripped 4 bases from V and 7 bases from J, with 19 bases between. Per germline, CDR1 LGHNA and CDR2 YNFKEQ. There are 16 residues in the CDR3. CDR3 nucleotide sequence: TGTGCCAGCAGCCGGACCCCAGGGGAAGGGGGTGAAAAACTGTTTTTT. Translated: CASSRTPGEGGEKLFF.

The chain has TRBV29-1 and TRBJ2-5; 9 bases fit TRBD2. Germline assignment: CDR1 SQVTM and CDR2 ANQGSEA. With V trimmed by 5 bases and J by 5 bases, 18 bases remained unmatched. The CDR3 length is 17 residues. The CDR3 protein is CSVPPLGLAGEVETQYF. CDR3 nucleotide sequence: TGCAGCGTTCCTCCGTTGGGCTTAGCGGGAGAGGTCGAGACCCAGTACTTC.

Within the sample, this clone is medium-sized. The rearrangement links TRBV2 to TRBJ1-2; D call uncertain. V shed 5 bases and J shed 7 bases, with 14 bases lying between them. This CDR3 contains 13 residues. Germline CDR1 reads SNHLY; CDR2 reads FYNNEI. CDR3 loop: CASSSTSSGGYTF. CDR3 in DNA: TGTGCCAGCAGTTCGACCTCATCAGGTGGCTACACCTTC.

The chain employs TRBV5-4 and TRBJ2-7; no reliable D call. The CDR3 spans 16 residues. V was cut by 0 bases and J by 6 bases, with 19 bases left in between. Germline V CDR1 and CDR2: SGHNT, YYREEE (reference sequence). CDR3 loop: CASSLEPATIWREQYF. In DNA, the CDR3 is TGTGCCAGCAGCTTGGAGCCCGCTACCATTTGGCGCGAGCAGTACTTC.

This clone is categorized as medium-sized. At one of its ends the junction is not consistent with the germline gene, which may arise from a read error. The V and J genes are TRBV20-1 and TRBJ2-7; D is perhaps TRBD2 (6 bases). CDR1 DFQATT and CDR2 SNEGSKA come from the germline V gene (reference sequence). CDR3 size: 10 residues. CDR3: CSVRQAGMLF. The DNA of the CDR3 is TGCAGTGTCAGGCAGGCGGGAATGTTGTTC.

This clone was seen only a few times. The chain uses TRBV27 and TRBJ1-5; D unresolved. The CDR3 totals 18 residues. Trimming pared 6 bases from V and 0 bases from J, leaving 21 bases between. Germline CDR1 MNHEY, CDR2 SMNVEV (reference sequence). CDR3 amino acids: CASSLVGPTDLSNQPQHF. For the CDR3, the DNA is TGTGCCAGCAGCCTAGTAGGGCCTACAGATCTTAGCAATCAGCCCCAGCATTTT.

The genes are TRBV2 and TRBJ2-7; no firm D call. Germline CDR1 SNHLY, CDR2 FYNNEI. V gave up 2 bases and J gave up 4 bases, with 6 bases separating them. The CDR3 runs to 12 residues. CDR3 DNA sequence: TGTGCCAGCAGTGAAATCTGGTACGAGCAGTACTTC. It translates to CASSEIWYEQYF.

The rearrangement links TRBV5-1 to TRBJ2-2, with 11 bases aligning to TRBD2. The trim removed 7 bases at V and 6 bases at J, leaving 8 bases unmatched. The germline gives CDR1 SGHRS, CDR2 YFSETQ. The CDR3 is made up of 15 amino acids. DNA for the CDR3: TGCGCCAGCCGTGTCGTAGCGGGAGGGGCCGGGGAGCTGTTTTTT. Encoded protein: CASRVVAGGAGELFF.

This sequence joins TRBV6-1 and TRBJ2-7; D not certain. Trimming stripped 7 bases from V and 6 bases from J, with 16 bases between. Germline CDR1 and CDR2: MNHNS and SASEGT. The CDR3 length is 13 residues. The CDR3 nucleotides read TGTGCCAGCAACCCCGACCTGAACCGCGAGCAGTACTTC. Its protein product is CASNPDLNREQYF.

The V call is TRBV5-1, the J call TRBJ2-5; tentatively, D is TRBD1 (7 bases). This CDR3 region has 15 residues. Germline CDR1 and CDR2: SGHRS and YFSETQ. V lost 4 bases and J 2 bases, leaving 15 bases between the germline ends. The CDR3 DNA is TGCGCCAGCAGCGCGAACCCAGGGGGGCAAGAGACCCAGTACTTC. Its protein product is CASSANPGGQETQYF.

This clone occurred a few times. The chain uses TRBV2 and TRBJ2-7, with TRBD1 identical over 7 bases. The V gene's germline CDR1 is SNHLY and CDR2 FYNNEI. This CDR3 has 15 amino acids. J was trimmed by 0 bases and V by 7 bases; bases with no gene match: 9. For the CDR3, the DNA is TGTGCCAGCAAGGGGGCAGGATTCAGCTCCTACGAGCAGTACTTC. Translation gives CASKGAGFSSYEQYF. The full variable domain, completed using reference TRBV2 and TRBJ2-7, is EPEVTQTPSHQVTQMGQEVILRCVPISNHLYFYWYRQILGQKVEFLVSFYNNEISEKSEIFDDQFSVERPDGSNFTLKIRSTKLEDSAMYFCASKGAGFSSYEQYFGPGTRLTVT.

The chain carries TRBV30 and TRBJ1-1; a possible D gene is TRBD1 (5 bases). CDR3 size: 13 residues. Trimming took 3 bases from V and 3 from J, leaving 11 bases between them. Germline V CDR1 and CDR2: GTSNPN, SVGIG (reference sequence). The CDR3 region has the DNA TGTGCCTGGAGACAGGTCTGGGACACTGAAGCTTTCTTT. It encodes CAWRQVWDTEAFF.

This clone was seen a handful of times. V is TRBV18 and J is TRBJ1-1; no firm D call. Trimming took 2 bases from V and 3 from J, leaving 4 bases between them. CDR3 length equals 12 residues. Germline V gene data show CDR1 as KGHSH and CDR2 as LQKENI. CDR3 bases: TGTGCCAGCTCACCAACTTACACTGAAGCTTTCTTT. It codes for CASSPTYTEAFF.

The chain has TRBV27 and TRBJ2-7; D not resolved. With 0 bases removed from V and 1 base from J, the gap between germline ends came to 7 bases. From germline, CDR1 is MNHEY and CDR2 SMNVEV (reference sequence). The CDR3 runs to 14 residues. Here the CDR3 DNA reads TGTGCCAGCAGTTTATCGGGCGGTTCCTACGAGCAGTACTTC. Amino acid sequence: CASSLSGGSYEQYF.